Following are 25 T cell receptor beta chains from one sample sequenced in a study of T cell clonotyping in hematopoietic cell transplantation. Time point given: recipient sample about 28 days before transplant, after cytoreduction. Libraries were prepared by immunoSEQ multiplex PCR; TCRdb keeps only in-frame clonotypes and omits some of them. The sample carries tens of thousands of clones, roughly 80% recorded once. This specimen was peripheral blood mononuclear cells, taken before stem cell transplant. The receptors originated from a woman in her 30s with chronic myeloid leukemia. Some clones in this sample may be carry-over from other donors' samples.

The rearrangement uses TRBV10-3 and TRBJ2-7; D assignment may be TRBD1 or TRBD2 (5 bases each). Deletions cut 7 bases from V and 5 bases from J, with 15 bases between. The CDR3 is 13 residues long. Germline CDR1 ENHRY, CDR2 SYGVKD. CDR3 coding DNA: TGTGCCATCATAGGGGAGTGTATCCACGAGCAGTACGTC. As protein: CAIIGECIHEQYV.

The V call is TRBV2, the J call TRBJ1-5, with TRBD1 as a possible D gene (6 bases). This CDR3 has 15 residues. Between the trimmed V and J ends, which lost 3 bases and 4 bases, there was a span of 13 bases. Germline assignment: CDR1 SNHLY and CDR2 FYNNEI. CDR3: CASSDRQALNQPQHF. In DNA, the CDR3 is TGTGCCAGCAGTGATCGACAGGCCTTAAATCAGCCCCAGCATTTT.

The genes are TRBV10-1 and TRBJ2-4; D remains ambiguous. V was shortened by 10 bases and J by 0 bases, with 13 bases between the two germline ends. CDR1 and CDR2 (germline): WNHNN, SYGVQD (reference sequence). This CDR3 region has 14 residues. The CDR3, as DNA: TGCGCCAAGCAGACCGTCTTAGCCAAAAACATTCAGTACTTC. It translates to CAKQTVLAKNIQYF.

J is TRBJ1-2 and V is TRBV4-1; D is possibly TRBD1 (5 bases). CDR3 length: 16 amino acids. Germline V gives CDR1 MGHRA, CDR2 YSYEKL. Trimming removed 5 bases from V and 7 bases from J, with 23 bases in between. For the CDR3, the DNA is TGCGCCAGCAGCGCTCCCTTGGGCAGGGTCATCGGTGGCTACACCTTC. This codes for CASSAPLGRVIGGYTF.

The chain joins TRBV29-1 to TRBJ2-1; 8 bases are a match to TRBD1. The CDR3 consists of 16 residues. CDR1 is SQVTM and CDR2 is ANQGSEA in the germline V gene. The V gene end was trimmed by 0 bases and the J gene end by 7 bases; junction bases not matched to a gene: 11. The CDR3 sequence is CSVEDAAWTGRNEQFF. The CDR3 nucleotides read TGCAGCGTTGAAGACGCAGCGTGGACAGGGAGGAATGAGCAGTTCTTC.

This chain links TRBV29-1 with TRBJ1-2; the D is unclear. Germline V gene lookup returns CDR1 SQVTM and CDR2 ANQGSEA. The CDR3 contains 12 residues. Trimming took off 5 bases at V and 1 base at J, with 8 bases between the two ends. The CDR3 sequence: CSVQGINYGYTF. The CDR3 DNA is TGCAGCGTTCAAGGGATTAACTATGGCTACACCTTC.

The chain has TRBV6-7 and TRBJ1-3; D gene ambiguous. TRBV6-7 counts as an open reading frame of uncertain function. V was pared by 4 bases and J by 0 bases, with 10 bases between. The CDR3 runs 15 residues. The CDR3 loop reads CASSSTESSGNTIYF. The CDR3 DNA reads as TGTGCCAGCAGTTCGACGGAGAGCTCTGGAAACACCATATATTTT.

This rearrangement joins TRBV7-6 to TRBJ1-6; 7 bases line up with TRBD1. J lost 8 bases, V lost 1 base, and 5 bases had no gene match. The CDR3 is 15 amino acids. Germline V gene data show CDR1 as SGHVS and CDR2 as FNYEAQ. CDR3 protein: CASSLDRGWYSPLHF. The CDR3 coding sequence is TGTGCCAGCAGCTTAGACAGGGGATGGTATTCACCCCTCCACTTT.

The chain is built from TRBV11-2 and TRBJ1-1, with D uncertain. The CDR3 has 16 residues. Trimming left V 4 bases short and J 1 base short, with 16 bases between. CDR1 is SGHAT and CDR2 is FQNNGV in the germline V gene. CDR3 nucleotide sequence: TGTGCCAGCAGCTCCCCAGTTCCCGGTGGGAACACTGAAGCTTTCTTT. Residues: CASSSPVPGGNTEAFF.

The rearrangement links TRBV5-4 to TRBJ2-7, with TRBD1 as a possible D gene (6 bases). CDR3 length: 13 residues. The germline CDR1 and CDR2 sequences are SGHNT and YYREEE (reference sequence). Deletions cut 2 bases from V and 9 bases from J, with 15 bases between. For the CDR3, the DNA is TGTGCCAGCAGCTTCTCAGGGACACCGAGGCAGTACTTC. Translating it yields CASSFSGTPRQYF.

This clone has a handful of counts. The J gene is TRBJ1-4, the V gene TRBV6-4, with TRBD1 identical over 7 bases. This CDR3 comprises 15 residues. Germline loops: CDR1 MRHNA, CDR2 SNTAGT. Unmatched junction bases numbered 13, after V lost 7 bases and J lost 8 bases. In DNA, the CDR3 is TGTGCCAGCATCGGTACGACAGGGACGGAGGAAAAACTGTTTTTT. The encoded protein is CASIGTTGTEEKLFF.

CDR3 DNA sequence: TGTGCCTGGAGTGTAATCCCATCTCTTGGCGCGGGAAACACCATATATTTT. Translated, it gives CAWSVIPSLGAGNTIYF. The rearrangement links TRBV30 to TRBJ1-3; D remains unclear. Trimming cost V 0 bases and J 4 bases, with 19 bases left between them. Germline V CDR1 and CDR2: GTSNPN, SVGIG (reference sequence). The CDR3 extends over 17 amino acids.

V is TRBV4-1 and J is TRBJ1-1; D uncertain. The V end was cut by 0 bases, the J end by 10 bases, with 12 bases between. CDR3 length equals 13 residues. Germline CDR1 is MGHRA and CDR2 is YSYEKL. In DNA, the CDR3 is TGCGCCAGCAGCCAAGAGATTGGGAGTGGAGCTTTCTTT. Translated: CASSQEIGSGAFF.

The CDR3 loop is CASSLTGGHYEQYV. In nucleotides, the CDR3 is TGCGCCAGCAGTCTGACAGGGGGACACTACGAGCAGTACGTC. This chain joins TRBV5-1 and TRBJ2-7; 9 nucleotides align to TRBD1. Germline V lookup: CDR1 SGHRS, CDR2 YFSETQ. CDR3 length: 14 residues. V lost 5 bases and J lost 3; bases outside the gene matches: 6.

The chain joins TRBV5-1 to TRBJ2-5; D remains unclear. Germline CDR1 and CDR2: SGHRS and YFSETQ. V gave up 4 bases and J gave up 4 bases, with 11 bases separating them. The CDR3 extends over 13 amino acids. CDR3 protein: CASSSRPAETQYF. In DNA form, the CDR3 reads TGCGCCAGCAGCAGCCGGCCTGCAGAGACCCAGTACTTC. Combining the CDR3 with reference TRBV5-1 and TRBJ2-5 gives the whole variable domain KAGVTQTPRYLIKTRGQQVTLSCSPISGHRSVSWYQQTPGQGLQFLFEYFSETQRNKGNFPGRFSGRQFSNSRSEMNVSTLELGDSALYLCASSSRPAETQYFGPGTRLLVL.

CDR3 in amino acids: CSVVPQGSAGYTF. CDR3 DNA sequence: TGCAGCGTTGTCCCCCAGGGGTCAGCCGGCTACACCTTC. The chain has TRBV29-1 and TRBJ1-2; a possible D gene is TRBD1 (6 bases). The CDR3 loop spans 13 amino acids. The germline V gene encodes CDR1 SQVTM and CDR2 ANQGSEA. V lost 4 bases and J lost 8, with 17 bases in between.

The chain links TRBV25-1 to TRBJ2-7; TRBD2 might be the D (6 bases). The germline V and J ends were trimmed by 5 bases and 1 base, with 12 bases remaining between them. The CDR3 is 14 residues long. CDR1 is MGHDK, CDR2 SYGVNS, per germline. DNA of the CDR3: TGTGCCAGCAGTATGGGGGGTGGGTCCTACGAGCAGTACTTC. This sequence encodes CASSMGGGSYEQYF.

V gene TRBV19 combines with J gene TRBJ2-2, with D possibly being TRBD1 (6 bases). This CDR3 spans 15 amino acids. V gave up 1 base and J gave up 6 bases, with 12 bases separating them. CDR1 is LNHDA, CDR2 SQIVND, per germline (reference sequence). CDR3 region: CASSIAAGVSGELFF. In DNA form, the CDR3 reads TGTGCCAGTAGTATAGCGGCAGGGGTTTCCGGGGAGCTGTTTTTT.

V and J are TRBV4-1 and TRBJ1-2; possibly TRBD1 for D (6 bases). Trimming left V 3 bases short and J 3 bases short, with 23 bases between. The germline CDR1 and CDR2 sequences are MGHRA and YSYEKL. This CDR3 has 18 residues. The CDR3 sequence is CASSHSPGWGAQDYGYTF. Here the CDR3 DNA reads TGCGCCAGCAGCCACTCCCCCGGATGGGGGGCACAAGACTATGGCTACACCTTC.

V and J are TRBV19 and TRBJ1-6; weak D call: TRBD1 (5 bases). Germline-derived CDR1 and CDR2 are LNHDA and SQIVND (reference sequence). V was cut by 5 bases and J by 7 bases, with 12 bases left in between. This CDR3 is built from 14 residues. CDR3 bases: TGTGCCAGTAGTTGGGACGGAGTGAATTCACCCCTCCACTTT. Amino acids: CASSWDGVNSPLHF. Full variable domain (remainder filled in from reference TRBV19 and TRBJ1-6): DGGITQSPKYLFRKEGQNVTLSCEQNLNHDAMYWYRQDPGQGLRLIYYSQIVNDFQKGDIAEGYSVSREKKESFPLTVTSAQKNPTAFYLCASSWDGVNSPLHFGNGTRLTVT.

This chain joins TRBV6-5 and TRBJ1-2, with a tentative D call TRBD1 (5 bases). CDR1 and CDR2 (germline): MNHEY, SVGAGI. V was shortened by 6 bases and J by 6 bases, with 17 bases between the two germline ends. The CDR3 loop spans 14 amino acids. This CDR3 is CASSPRRRGNGYTF. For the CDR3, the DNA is TGTGCCAGCAGCCCACGAAGAAGGGGAAATGGCTACACCTTC.

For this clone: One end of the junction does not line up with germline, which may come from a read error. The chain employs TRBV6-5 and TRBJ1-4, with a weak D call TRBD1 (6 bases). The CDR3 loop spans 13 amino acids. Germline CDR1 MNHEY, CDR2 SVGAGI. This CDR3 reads CASSETGMRKLFF. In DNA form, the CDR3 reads TGTGCTAGCAGTGAGACAGGAATGAGGAAACTGTTTTTT.

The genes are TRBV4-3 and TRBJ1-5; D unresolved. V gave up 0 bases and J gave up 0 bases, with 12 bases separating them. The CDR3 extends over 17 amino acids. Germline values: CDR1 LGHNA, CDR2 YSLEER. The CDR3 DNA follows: TGCGCCAGCAGCCAAGATCGGGCACCGTATAGCAATCAGCCCCAGCATTTT. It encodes CASSQDRAPYSNQPQHF.

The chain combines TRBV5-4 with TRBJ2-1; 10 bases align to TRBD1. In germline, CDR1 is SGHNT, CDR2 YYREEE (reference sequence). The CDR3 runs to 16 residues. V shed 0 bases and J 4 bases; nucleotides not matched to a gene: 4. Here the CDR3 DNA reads TGTGCCAGCAGCTTGGCGGGGACAGGGGCTTACAATGAGCAGTTCTTC. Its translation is CASSLAGTGAYNEQFF. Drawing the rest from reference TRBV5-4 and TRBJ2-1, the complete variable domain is ETGVTQSPTHLIKTRGQQVTLRCSSQSGHNTVSWYQQALGQGPQFIFQYYREEENGRGNFPPRFSGLQFPNYSSELNVNALELDDSALYLCASSLAGTGAYNEQFFGPGTRLTVL.

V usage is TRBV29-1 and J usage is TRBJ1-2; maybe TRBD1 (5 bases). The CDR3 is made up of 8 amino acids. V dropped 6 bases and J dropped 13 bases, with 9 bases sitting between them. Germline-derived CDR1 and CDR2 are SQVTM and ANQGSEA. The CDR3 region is CSVQGGTF. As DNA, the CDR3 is TGCAGCGTGCAGGGTGGCACCTTC.